The sequence of this T cell receptor (beta chain) was determined in a study of glioma-infiltrating T cells after dendritic cell vaccination. Amplification used 60 V beta primers and 13 J beta primers. Libraries were prepared by immunoSEQ multiplex PCR; TCRdb keeps only in-frame clonotypes and omits some of them. The sample lists 100,000 to 120,000 clones, 90% occurring once. The junction had 6 bases not matched to a gene; V was cut back by 6 bases and J by 3 bases. This CDR3 region has 15 residues. The germline V gene encodes CDR1 MNHNS and CDR2 SASEGT. As for time point: after dendritic cell vaccination, including at tumor progression/relapse.

The origin of this receptor is a human donor with glioblastoma. Sequenced material: blood, taken after dendritic cell vaccination. This chain links TRBV6-1 with TRBJ2-7, with TRBD2 matching over 12 bases. The CDR3 nucleotides are TGTGCCAGCAGCCTTACTAGCGGGGGGCTCTACGAGCAGTACTTC. It is translated as CASSLTSGGLYEQYF.